The clone carrying this T cell receptor (beta chain) was seen a single time. As yet, its antigen is unknown. TCRdb's table, derived via immunoSEQ multiplex PCR, lists solely in-frame clones and lacks some. Among 90,000 to 130,000 clones listed, less than 95% were seen once. The sample is drawn from a study of T cell responses to AZD1222 COVID-19 vaccine. The CDR3 has 15 amino acids. The germline V gene encodes CDR1 KGHSH and CDR2 LQKENI. V was clipped by 0 bases and J by 2 bases, with 8 bases between them. Study conclusions and caveats: Regions left unmutated in variants are reportedly the target of nearly half of spike-specific TCRs.

This TCR derives from an adult who received the AZD1222 COVID-19 vaccine. Sequenced material: peripheral blood, taken 28 days after the second AZD1222 dose. The V and J genes are TRBV18 and TRBJ1-5, with D unresolved. The CDR3 is CASSPPPGGNQPQHF. CDR3 DNA sequence: TGTGCCAGCTCACCACCCCCCGGGGGCAATCAGCCCCAGCATTTT. Full variable domain (rest looked up from reference TRBV18 and TRBJ1-5): NAGVMQNPRHLVRRRGQEARLRCSPMKGHSHVYWYRQLPEEGLKFMVYLQKENIIDESGMPKERFSAEFPKEGPSILRIQQVVRGDSAAYFCASSPPPGGNQPQHFGDGTRLSIL.